This TCR beta chain was captured in a study of shared clonotypes between healthy human individuals. Remarks on this clone: The antigen is unknown.

Study results and caveats: The sampled material consisted only of blood, and tissue repertoires are likely to differ. Clonotypes not shared had lower generation probabilities than those common to all four donors.

The data were produced by immunoSEQ multiplex PCR, yet TCRdb's version contains in-frame clones alone and is incomplete. In the table there are 1 million to 1.3 million clones, around three quarters of which are singletons. J gave up 4 bases and V 3 bases, and 9 bases lay outside the gene matches. The CDR3 totals 16 residues. CDR1 and CDR2 from the germline V gene are SGHVS and FQNEAQ. The sequence derives from a man between 18 and 35 years old in good health. Some clones in this sample may be carry-over from other donors' samples. Source material: memory CD4+ T cells from PBMCs. Subset denoted: CD45RA-negative fraction. V usage is TRBV7-8 and J usage is TRBJ2-7; 10 positions match TRBD1. The CDR3, as DNA: TGTGCCAGCAGCTTCGGGACCGGGACAGGGGTGTACGAGCAGTACTTC. Its protein is CASSFGTGTGVYEQYF.